This T cell receptor (beta chain) was profiled in a study of STAT5B mutations in CD4+ large granular lymphocyte leukemia. Study-level points and caveats: No patients shared main leukemic clonotypes, though roughly 23% appeared at low frequency elsewhere. Compared with healthy controls (2/35), patient top clones favored TRBV06 (8/27).

Germline CDR1 reads SGHDT; CDR2 reads YYEEEE. Unmatched junction bases numbered 7, after V lost 6 bases and J lost 4 bases. The CDR3 totals 14 residues. Buffy coats from healthy blood donors served as controls. Original processing methods: The detection floor for productive clonotype frequency was 2.59 x 10-5. The table came from immunoSEQ multiplex PCR; TCRdb's copy has only in-frame clones and leaves some out. The DNA gave D and trimming, while V, J and clone size come from that table. The sample records roughly 38,000 clones, approximately 72% being singletons. In regard to this clone: As yet, its antigen is unknown.

This clonotype originated in a human donor in good health. The sample comprised CD4+ T cells from blood buffy coats. The V and J genes are TRBV5-6 and TRBJ2-7; 10 positions match TRBD1. This CDR3 is CASTLGTGVYEQYF. CDR3 in DNA: TGTGCCAGCACCTTAGGGACAGGGGTGTACGAGCAGTACTTC.